Below, one TCR beta chain is given with its context. Its antigen is currently unknown. This table comes from immunoSEQ multiplex PCR, and its TCRdb copy is limited to in-frame clones, with some not included. This repertoire shows about 3,100 clones, approximately 60% found once; its top ten account for approximately 22%. Samples: about 28 days before transplant, then days 30, 100 and 180 after. This sample was taken from a study of T cell clonotyping in hematopoietic cell transplantation. This CDR3 has 15 residues. Per germline, CDR1 MNHEY and CDR2 SVGAGI. Trimming removed 4 bases from V and 4 bases from J; junction bases left unmatched: 9. Whole-study findings and limits: Cells were unsorted, so CD4 and CD8 contributions were not separated. After transplant, recipient diversity fell while pathologically expanded clonotypes grew through day 180. Graft donor and pretransplant recipient Inverse Simpson Index values predicted broader posttransplant TCR diversity.

The sequence was collected from a female patient aged 30 to 40 who had an allogeneic stem cell transplant, so T cells may come from the graft donor. Some clones in this sample may be carry-over from other donors' samples. The sample was peripheral blood mononuclear cells, taken 30 days after allogeneic stem cell transplant. The chain couples TRBV6-5 to TRBJ2-7, with 8 bases identical to TRBD1. This CDR3 is CASSLGQGVGYEQYF. The CDR3 DNA follows: TGTGCCAGCAGTTTAGGACAGGGAGTGGGATACGAGCAGTACTTC.